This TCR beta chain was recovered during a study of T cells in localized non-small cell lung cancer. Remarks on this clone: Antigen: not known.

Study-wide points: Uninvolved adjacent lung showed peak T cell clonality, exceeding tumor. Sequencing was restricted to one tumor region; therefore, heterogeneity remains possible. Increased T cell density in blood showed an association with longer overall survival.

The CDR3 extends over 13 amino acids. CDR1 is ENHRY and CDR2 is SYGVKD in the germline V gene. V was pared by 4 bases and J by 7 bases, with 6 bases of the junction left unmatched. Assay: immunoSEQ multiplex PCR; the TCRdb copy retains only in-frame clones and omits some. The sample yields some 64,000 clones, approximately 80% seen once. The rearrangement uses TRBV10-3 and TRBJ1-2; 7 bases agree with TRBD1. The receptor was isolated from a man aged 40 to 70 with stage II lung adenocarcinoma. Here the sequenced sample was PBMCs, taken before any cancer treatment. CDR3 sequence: CAISGGQLRGYTF. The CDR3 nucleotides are TGTGCCATCAGTGGGGGACAGCTCCGTGGCTACACCTTC.